The rows below give T cell receptor beta chains drawn from one sample of a study of blood T cell repertoires in COVID-19. Clones were read by immunoSEQ multiplex PCR, and TCRdb kept only the in-frame ones, dropping some. The table includes about 270,000 clones, around 90% detected once. Sequenced input: PBMCs or T cells enriched from blood (not recorded which). These receptors all stem from a woman between 45 and 65 years old who had recovered from COVID-19. CDR3s include the opening cysteine and the closing phenylalanine or tryptophan. D genes are given only for firm matches. For some rows the clone size is stated as once, few or many, or as a class when expanded; others skip it.

>TRBV9|14|.|TRBJ1-3|.
CASSAYDTGNTIYF
TGTGCCAGCAGCGCGTACGACACTGGAAACACCATATATTTT
>TRBV19|14|.|TRBJ1-1|.
CASSMGGILAEAFF
TGTGCCAGTAGTATGGGGGGGATTTTAGCTGAAGCTTTCTTT
>TRBV25-1|14|.|TRBJ2-3|.
CASSVGGISDTQYF
TGTGCCAGCAGTGTCGGCGGGATCTCAGATACGCAGTATTTT
>TRBV7-9|16|.|TRBJ1-1|TRBD1
CASSSLPRGDYTEAFF
TGTGCCAGCAGCTCGCTCCCCAGGGGGGATTACACTGAAGCTTTCTTT
>TRBV28|16|once|TRBJ1-2|TRBD1
CASSLGYRGRLVGYTF
TGTGCCAGCAGTTTAGGGTACAGGGGGCGGTTGGTTGGCTACACCTTC
>TRBV7-3|16|.|TRBJ2-2|TRBD2
CASSSTSGRFAGELFF
TGTGCCAGCAGCTCGACTAGCGGGAGGTTTGCCGGGGAGCTGTTTTTT
>TRBV28|15|.|TRBJ1-1|TRBD1
CASSFNRGQSAEAFF
TGTGCCAGCAGCTTTAACAGGGGCCAGTCGGCGGAAGCTTTCTTT
>TRBV4-2|15|.|TRBJ2-3|.
CASSQDGTNADTQYF
TGTGCCAGCAGCCAAGATGGGACAAACGCTGATACGCAGTATTTT
>TRBV7-9|19|.|TRBJ1-5|TRBD1
CASSFQGDRANLGNQPQHF
TGTGCCAGCAGCTTCCAGGGGGACAGGGCTAACCTTGGCAATCAGCCCCAGCATTTT
>TRBV28|13|.|TRBJ2-1|TRBD1
CASRKQGLDEQFF
TGTGCCAGCAGGAAACAGGGGCTTGATGAGCAGTTCTTC
>TRBV19|14|.|TRBJ1-6|.
CASSIGTLDSPLHF
TGTGCCAGTAGTATCGGGACTCTGGATTCACCCCTCCACTTT
>TRBV11-2|13|.|TRBJ2-7|.
CASTQTYSYEQYF
TGTGCCAGCACCCAGACTTACTCCTACGAGCAGTACTTC
>TRBV23-1|17|.|TRBJ2-3|.
CASSQSAGVGCTDTQYF
TGCGCCAGCAGTCAATCCGCAGGGGTCGGGTGCACAGATACGCAGTATTTT
>TRBV7-2|14|.|TRBJ1-2|.
CASSLDQRSDGYTF
TGTGCCAGCAGCTTAGACCAAAGGAGCGATGGCTACACCTTC
>TRBV3-1/TRBV3-2|13|.|TRBJ2-7|.
CASSALGLYEQYF
TGTGCCAGCAGCGCCCTAGGTCTCTACGAGCAGTACTTC
>TRBV19|14|.|TRBJ1-2|.
CASSEGYSGYGYTF
TGTGCCAGTAGTGAGGGTTACTCGGGCTATGGCTACACCTTC
>TRBV4-3|18|.|TRBJ1-6|TRBD1
CASSQERGQGSYNSPLHF
TGCGCCAGCAGCCAAGAGAGGGGACAGGGCTCCTATAATTCACCCCTCCACTTT
>TRBV19|15|.|TRBJ1-5|TRBD1
CASTRQGVSNQPQHF
TGTGCCAGTACCCGACAGGGGGTGTCCAATCAGCCCCAGCATTTT
>TRBV30|15|few|TRBJ2-7|TRBD1
CAWKSQGTGSVEQYF
TGTGCCTGGAAGTCGCAAGGGACAGGGAGTGTCGAGCAGTACTTC
>TRBV11-2|14|.|TRBJ1-1|TRBD1
CASSSFTGGTEAFF
TGTGCCAGCAGCTCTTTCACAGGGGGCACTGAAGCTTTCTTT
>TRBV28|16|.|TRBJ2-1|TRBD2
CASSSWSGGAYNEQFF
TGTGCCAGCAGTTCCTGGAGCGGGGGGGCCTACAATGAGCAGTTCTTC
>TRBV6-6|16|.|TRBJ2-1|TRBD2
CASSYSLREPSNEQFF
TGTGCCAGCAGTTACTCGCTGCGGGAGCCCTCCAATGAGCAGTTCTTC
>TRBV7-3|15|.|TRBJ2-1|TRBD1
CASSPGGLGDNEQFF
TGTGCCAGCAGCCCAGGGGGCTTAGGGGACAATGAGCAGTTCTTC
>TRBV6-5|14|.|TRBJ1-1|.
CASSYQGSKTEAFF
TGTGCCAGCAGTTACCAGGGCAGCAAGACTGAAGCTTTCTTT
>TRBV6-2/TRBV6-3|12|.|TRBJ2-5|.
CASSYLQETQYF
TGTGCCAGCAGTTACCTGCAAGAGACCCAGTACTTC
>TRBV5-1|13|.|TRBJ1-1|.
CASSSLPDTEAFF
TGCGCCAGCAGCTCCCTACCGGACACTGAAGCTTTCTTT
>TRBV11-2|16|few|TRBJ1-1|.
CASSLYWARMNTEAFF
TGTGCCAGCAGCTTGTATTGGGCTCGCATGAACACTGAAGCTTTCTTT
>TRBV28|16|.|TRBJ1-3|.
CASSLRQTRGGNTIYF
TGTGCCAGCAGTTTAAGACAGACAAGAGGCGGAAACACCATATATTTT
>TRBV2|11|.|TRBJ2-7|.
CASRRNYEQYF
TGTGCCAGCAGGAGAAACTACGAGCAGTACTTC
>TRBV19|14|.|TRBJ1-2|.
CASSLTAGPYGYTF
TGTGCCAGTAGCCTAACGGCAGGGCCCTATGGCTACACCTTC
>TRBV19|15|.|TRBJ1-2|.
CASSLPTELSYGYTF
TGTGCCAGTAGTTTGCCGACAGAACTGAGCTATGGCTACACCTTC
>TRBV7-2|16|.|TRBJ1-3|.
CASRRFPGAAGNTIYF
TGTGCCAGCAGACGTTTCCCAGGGGCCGCTGGAAACACCATATATTTT
>TRBV7-2|16|.|TRBJ2-7|TRBD2
CASSSGSGMGSYEQYF
TGTGCCAGCAGCTCGGGGAGCGGGATGGGCTCCTACGAGCAGTACTTC
>TRBV7-9|15|.|TRBJ1-1|.
CASSYPRGVATEAFF
TGTGCCAGCAGCTACCCCCGGGGGGTAGCTACTGAAGCTTTCTTT
>TRBV5-1|17|.|TRBJ2-3|.
CASSLASSGPAADTQYF
TGCGCCAGCAGCTTGGCCAGTTCAGGGCCCGCCGCAGATACGCAGTATTTT
>TRBV2|16|few|TRBJ1-4|.
CASSEAPKGSDEKLFF
TGTGCCAGCAGTGAAGCCCCCAAGGGGTCTGACGAAAAACTGTTTTTT
>TRBV27|14|.|TRBJ2-1|TRBD2
CASSFSGSRNEQFF
TGTGCCAGCAGTTTTAGCGGGAGTAGGAATGAGCAGTTCTTC
>TRBV25-1|14|.|TRBJ1-2|.
CASSEYSSYYGYTF
TGTGCCAGCAGTGAATATAGCAGTTACTATGGCTACACCTTC